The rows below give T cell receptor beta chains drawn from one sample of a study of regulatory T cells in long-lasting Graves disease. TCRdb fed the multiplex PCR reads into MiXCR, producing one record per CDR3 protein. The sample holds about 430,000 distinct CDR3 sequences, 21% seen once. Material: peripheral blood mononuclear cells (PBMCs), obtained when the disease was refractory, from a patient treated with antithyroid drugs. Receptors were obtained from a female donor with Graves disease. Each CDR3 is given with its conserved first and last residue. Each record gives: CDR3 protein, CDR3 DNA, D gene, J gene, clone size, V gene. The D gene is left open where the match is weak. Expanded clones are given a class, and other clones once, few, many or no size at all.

CASSPGLAGGPWYF TGTGCCAGCAGCCCAGGACTAGCGGGAGGGCCGTGGTACTTC TRBD2 TRBJ2-7 many TRBV7-9
CASSGGNSGNTIYF TGCGCCAGCAGTGGGGGTAACTCTGGAAACACCATATATTTT - TRBJ1-3 few TRBV5-1
CATSRVSIGGRSVAEQYF TGTGCCACCAGCAGAGTTAGTATTGGCGGGAGATCCGTAGCCGAGCAGTACTTC TRBD2 TRBJ2-7 many TRBV15
CASSTYGVAKNIQYF TGTGCCAGTAGTACCTACGGGGTAGCCAAAAACATTCAGTACTTC - TRBJ2-4 - TRBV19
CASSLEDPSSGELFF TGTGCCAGCAGCTTAGAAGATCCGAGTTCCGGGGAGCTGTTTTTT - TRBJ2-2 - TRBV7-2
CASSFFGLAANTGELFF TGTGCCAGCAGTTTTTTCGGACTAGCGGCGAACACCGGGGAGCTGTTTTTT TRBD2 TRBJ2-2 many TRBV28
CASSLPGQALYGYTF TGTGCCAGTAGTCTCCCGGGACAGGCACTCTATGGCTACACCTTC TRBD1 TRBJ1-2 - TRBV19
CASTPGLATSTDTQYF TGTGCCAGCACCCCAGGACTGGCCACTAGCACAGATACGCAGTATTTT - TRBJ2-3 few TRBV27
CASSLLVAKGTGELFF TGCGCCAGCAGCTTGTTGGTGGCCAAGGGTACCGGGGAGCTGTTTTTT - TRBJ2-2 few TRBV5-1
CSARGGTSGRDEQFF TGCAGTGCTAGGGGGGGGACTAGCGGGAGGGATGAGCAGTTCTTC TRBD2 TRBJ2-1 - TRBV20-1
CSAEQRDRVDGYTF TGCAGTGCCGAGCAGAGAGACAGGGTCGATGGCTACACCTTC TRBD1 TRBJ1-2 - TRBV20-1
CASSFPTAPTNEKLFF TGTGCCAGCAGTTTCCCGACAGCCCCAACTAATGAAAAACTGTTTTTT - TRBJ1-4 - TRBV28